Each of the 21 T cell receptor beta chains below was sequenced from the same sample in a study of radiation and T cells in renal cell carcinoma. Time point indicated: blood 4 weeks post-SBRT, at nephrectomy. Treatment specified: 15 Gy SBRT to primary tumor, nephrectomy 4 weeks later. Libraries were prepared by immunoSEQ multiplex PCR; TCRdb keeps only in-frame clonotypes and omits some of them. The data hold about 77,000 clones, with 70% to 90% observed a single time. The sequencing here drew on blood, taken from a patient whose treatment included radiotherapy and nephrectomy. The receptors shown here come from a woman aged 60-70 years with renal cell carcinoma.

V gene TRBV9 combines with J gene TRBJ2-5; the match to TRBD2 covers 13 bases. Germline values: CDR1 SGDLS, CDR2 YYNGEE. This CDR3 spans 16 amino acids. V was clipped by 0 bases and J by 5 bases; unmatched bases: 4. CDR3 sequence (DNA): TGTGCCAGCAGCGTAGGGACTAGCGGGAGTATGGAGACCCAGTACTTC. Translation: CASSVGTSGSMETQYF.

The J gene is TRBJ2-4, the V gene TRBV9; D is uncertain. Trimming pared 0 bases from V and 0 bases from J, leaving 10 bases between. The CDR3 runs 16 residues. Germline V gene data show CDR1 as SGDLS and CDR2 as YYNGEE. CDR3 protein: CASSVGPDLAKNIQYF. CDR3 DNA: TGTGCCAGCAGCGTAGGGCCCGATCTAGCCAAAAACATTCAGTACTTC.

V usage is TRBV7-3 and J usage is TRBJ2-1, with D maybe TRBD2 (5 bases). The germline CDR1 and CDR2 sequences are SGHTA and FQGTGA. The CDR3 consists of 15 residues. Trimming removed 3 bases from V and 7 bases from J, with 16 bases in between. The CDR3 DNA follows: TGTGCCAGCAGCTTTAGTAGTACTAGAGGGAATGAGCAGTTCTTC. Translating gives CASSFSSTRGNEQFF.

The chain links TRBV11-2 to TRBJ2-1, with TRBD1 matching over 7 bases. The CDR3 is 16 amino acids. CDR1 is SGHAT and CDR2 is FQNNGV in the germline V gene. V was clipped by 5 bases and J by 2 bases; unmatched bases: 9. The CDR3 is CASSHRLDRPYNEQFF. The CDR3 DNA follows: TGTGCCAGCAGCCACCGCTTGGACAGGCCCTACAATGAGCAGTTCTTC.

As regards this clone: The junction and the germline gene differ at one end; a read error may be behind it. This chain links TRBV7-7 with TRBJ2-5, with TRBD1 identical over 7 bases. The CDR3 spans 14 residues. Germline V CDR1 and CDR2: SSHAT, FNYEAQ (reference sequence). CDR3 sequence (DNA): TGTGCTAGCAGCTTACAGGGGCCACAAGAGACCCAGTACTTC. Translating gives CASSLQGPQETQYF. Full variable domain (rest looked up from reference TRBV7-7 and TRBJ2-5): GAGVSQSPRYKVTKRGQDVTLRCDPISSHATLYWYQQALGQGPEFLTYFNYEAQPDKSGLPSDRFSAERPEGSISTLTIQRTEQRDSAMYRCASSLQGPQETQYFGPGTRLLVL.

CDR3 sequence (DNA): TGTGCCAGCAGCGCACAAGACAGGTCCCCTAATTCACCCCTCCACTTT. This sequence encodes CASSAQDRSPNSPLHF. The rearrangement uses TRBV7-9 and TRBJ1-6, with D maybe TRBD1 (6 bases). V dropped 5 bases and J dropped 6 bases, with 17 bases sitting between them. The CDR3 spans 16 residues. The germline V gene has CDR1 SEHNR and CDR2 FQNEAQ (reference sequence).

The J gene is TRBJ2-1, the V gene TRBV5-1, with 11 nucleotides matching TRBD1. The length of the CDR3 is 16 residues. With 6 bases clipped from V and 6 bases from J, the junction kept 11 bases outside the gene matches. Germline V gene sequence: CDR1 SGHRS, CDR2 YFSETQ. Here the CDR3 reads CASKKGGTGGGNEQFF. The CDR3 nucleotides are TGCGCCAGCAAAAAGGGAGGGACAGGGGGAGGCAATGAGCAGTTCTTC.

This chain joins TRBV2 and TRBJ1-1; D gene ambiguous. This CDR3 has 17 amino acids. V gave up 0 bases and J gave up 4 bases, with 18 bases separating them. Germline values: CDR1 SNHLY, CDR2 FYNNEI. The CDR3 is CASSEARIGAGSTEAFF. Here the CDR3 DNA reads TGTGCCAGCAGTGAAGCTAGAATCGGCGCAGGATCCACTGAAGCTTTCTTT.

CDR3 DNA: TGTGCCTGGTCCCCCCCAGCGGCCTACTCCTACAATGAGCAGTTCTTC. Translation: CAWSPPAAYSYNEQFF. The chain is built from TRBV30 and TRBJ2-1; D perhaps matches TRBD2 (5 bases). The length of the CDR3 is 16 residues. Germline assignment: CDR1 GTSNPN and CDR2 SVGIG (reference sequence). The V end was cut by 5 bases, the J end by 0 bases, with 17 bases between.

V usage is TRBV7-2 and J usage is TRBJ2-5, with a weak D call TRBD1 (6 bases). The germline gives CDR1 SGHTA, CDR2 FQGNSA. V was clipped by 7 bases and J by 1 base, with 16 bases between them. The CDR3 runs 15 residues. The chain's CDR3 is CASMDPGDVQETQYF. The CDR3 DNA follows: TGTGCCAGCATGGACCCAGGGGACGTCCAAGAGACCCAGTACTTC. Together with reference TRBV7-2 and TRBJ2-5, the CDR3 gives the full variable domain: GAGVSQSPSNKVTEKGKDVELRCDPISGHTALYWYRQSLGQGLEFLIYFQGNSAPDKSGLPSDRFSAERTGGSVSTLTIQRTQQEDSAVYLCASMDPGDVQETQYFGPGTRLLVL.

The CDR3 here is CASSEWWDGTDTQYF. The CDR3, as DNA: TGTGCCAGCAGTGAATGGTGGGATGGCACAGATACGCAGTATTTT. V usage is TRBV6-1 and J usage is TRBJ2-3; D is ambiguous. The CDR3 is 15 residues long. Germline CDR1 and CDR2: MNHNS and SASEGT. V lost 2 bases, J lost 1 base, and 10 bases lay in between.

The chain links TRBV6-4 to TRBJ2-1; 9 bases are shared with TRBD2. V was clipped by 3 bases and J by 9 bases; unmatched bases: 9. Germline V gene sequence: CDR1 MRHNA, CDR2 SNTAGT. This CDR3 is 15 amino acids long. The CDR3, as DNA: TGTGCCAGCAGTGAATTGGCGGGAGGGGGGCGTGAGCAGTTCTTC. It encodes CASSELAGGGREQFF.

The chain recombines TRBV7-3 with TRBJ2-3, with TRBD2 matching over 9 bases. The CDR3 consists of 16 residues. The germline gives CDR1 SGHTA, CDR2 FQGTGA. Trimming at V came to 5 bases and at J to 1 base, leaving 7 bases not matched to a gene. This CDR3 reads CASSTVSGSGTDTQYF. In DNA form, the CDR3 reads TGTGCCAGCAGCACCGTTAGCGGGAGCGGCACAGATACGCAGTATTTT.

This chain connects TRBV7-3 to TRBJ1-4; the match to TRBD1 covers 7 bases. The V and J ends lost 3 bases and 4 bases, in that order; junction bases with no gene match: 5. Germline lookup yields CDR1 SGHTA and CDR2 FQGTGA. The CDR3 extends over 15 amino acids. As DNA, the CDR3 is TGTGCCAGCAGCTTGTGGGGGACAGATAATGAAAAACTGTTTTTT. Amino acid sequence: CASSLWGTDNEKLFF.

This rearrangement joins TRBV7-2 to TRBJ2-5; the D is unclear. TRBJ2-7 explains the end of the DNA better; the J call may be wrong. This CDR3 region has 14 residues. The germline gives CDR1 SGHTA, CDR2 FQGNSA. In nucleotides, the CDR3 is TGTGCCAGCAGCTTAGGGCACAGCTCCTACGAGCAGTACTTC. Its translation is CASSLGHSSYEQYF.

This clone appeared a few times. The chain uses TRBV2 and TRBJ1-4; 7 bases are shared with TRBD1. Trimming at V came to 5 bases and at J to 8 bases, leaving 8 bases not matched to a gene. Germline V gives CDR1 SNHLY, CDR2 FYNNEI. This CDR3 is 14 amino acids long. The CDR3 bases are TGTGCCAGCAGTAGGACAGGAGGGGCGGAAAAACTGTTTTTT. This translates into CASSRTGGAEKLFF. The full variable domain, with the rest looked up from reference TRBV2 and TRBJ1-4, is EPEVTQTPSHQVTQMGQEVILRCVPISNHLYFYWYRQILGQKVEFLVSFYNNEISEKSEIFDDQFSVERPDGSNFTLKIRSTKLEDSAMYFCASSRTGGAEKLFFGSGTQLSVL.

The rearrangement links TRBV19 to TRBJ2-5; a possible D gene is TRBD2 (5 bases). CDR3 length equals 15 residues. Trimming shortened V by 1 base and J by 2 bases, and 11 bases separated the two germline ends. Germline V gene data show CDR1 as LNHDA and CDR2 as SQIVND (reference sequence). The CDR3 sequence is CASSIGAGYQETQYF. CDR3 nucleotides: TGTGCCAGTAGTATAGGGGCGGGTTATCAAGAGACCCAGTACTTC.

V gene TRBV6-5 combines with J gene TRBJ2-1; the D is unclear. Trimming removed 4 bases from V and 2 bases from J, with 15 bases in between. Looked up from germline, CDR1 is MNHEY and CDR2 is SVGAGI. The CDR3 runs to 16 residues. This CDR3 reads CASSSPSSPAYNEQFF. The CDR3 DNA reads as TGTGCCAGCAGTTCCCCATCATCCCCCGCCTACAATGAGCAGTTCTTC.

The rearrangement uses TRBV13 and TRBJ2-2; unclear D gene. Germline V gene lookup returns CDR1 PRHDT and CDR2 FYEKMQ (reference sequence). The CDR3 loop spans 12 amino acids. V was clipped by 4 bases and J by 3 bases, with 3 bases between them. The CDR3 region is CASSSDTGELFF. CDR3 in DNA: TGTGCCAGCAGCTCAGACACCGGGGAGCTGTTTTTT.

V usage is TRBV7-9 and J usage is TRBJ1-2; D unclear. Germline V gene sequence: CDR1 SEHNR, CDR2 FQNEAQ (reference sequence). This CDR3 has 14 residues. V shed 1 base and J shed 5 bases, with 11 bases lying between them. This CDR3 reads CASSLGSEPYGYTF. The CDR3 DNA follows: TGTGCCAGCAGCTTAGGGTCGGAACCATATGGCTACACCTTC.

This rearrangement joins TRBV6-5 to TRBJ1-2; D might be TRBD1 (6 bases). V shed 3 bases and J shed 10 bases, with 18 bases lying between them. The germline V gene encodes CDR1 MNHEY and CDR2 SVGAGI. The length of the CDR3 is 14 residues. CDR3 sequence reads: CASSYLQGSMVYTF. CDR3 in DNA: TGTGCCAGCAGTTATCTGCAGGGGAGCATGGTCTACACCTTC.